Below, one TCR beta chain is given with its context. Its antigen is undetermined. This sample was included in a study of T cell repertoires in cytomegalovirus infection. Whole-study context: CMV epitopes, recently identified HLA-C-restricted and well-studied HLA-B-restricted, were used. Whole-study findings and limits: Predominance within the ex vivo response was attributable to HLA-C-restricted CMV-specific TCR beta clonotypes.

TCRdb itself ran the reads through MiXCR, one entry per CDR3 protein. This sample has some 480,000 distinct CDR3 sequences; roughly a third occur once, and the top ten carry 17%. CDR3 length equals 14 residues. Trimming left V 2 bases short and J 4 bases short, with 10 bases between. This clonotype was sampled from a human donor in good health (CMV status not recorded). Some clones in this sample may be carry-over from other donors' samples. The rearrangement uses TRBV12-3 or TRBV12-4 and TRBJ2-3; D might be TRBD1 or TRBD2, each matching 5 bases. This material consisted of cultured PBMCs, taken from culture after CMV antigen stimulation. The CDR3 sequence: CASSLLGESDTQYF. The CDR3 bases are TGTGCCAGCAGTTTATTGGGGGAGTCAGATACGCAGTATTTT.